This note documents a single T cell receptor (beta chain) sequence. TCRdb keeps only in-frame clones here, not all; method: immunoSEQ multiplex PCR. Among about 2.3 million clones, over 90% were seen once, and the ten largest hold 0.39%. The V and J ends lost 2 bases and 1 base, in that order; junction bases with no gene match: 6. The germline V gene encodes CDR1 MNHEY and CDR2 SVGAGI. This CDR3 comprises 16 residues. Recent acute infections and vaccinations were absent in the healthy HIV-negative adult donors. The sample belongs to a study of shared clonotypes between healthy human individuals. The chain uses TRBV6-5 and TRBJ2-5; 8 bases map to TRBD2. The sequence derives from a man younger than 35 in good health. Some clones in this sample may be carry-over from other donors' samples. Sequences were obtained from naive CD4+ T cells from PBMCs. The subset denotes: CD45RA+ positively selected. The DNA for the CDR3 is TGTGCCAGCAGTTACGGCACTAGCGGCCTCCAAGAGACCCAGTACTTC. Translating gives CASSYGTSGLQETQYF.